Listed below are T cell receptor beta chains from one sample, sequenced in a study of beta chain features in type 1 diabetes. Method: immunoSEQ multiplex PCR; TCRdb's copy keeps in-frame clones and lacks some. The sample shows 140,000 or so clones, around 8.7% of them seen only once. The sample was central memory CD4+ T cells from blood. The receptors shown here come from a man younger than 30 in good health. Both conserved end residues are part of each CDR3. The D gene is left open where the match is weak. Clone size is shown for a subset of rows, as once, few, many or a class of expanded clone.

v_call: TRBV11-2; j_call: TRBJ1-1; d_call: TRBD1; clone_size: many; cdr3_nt: TGTGCCAGCAGCCGCCCGGGACAGGGACGGAATGCTGAAGCTTTCTTT; cdr3_aa: CASSRPGQGRNAEAFF
v_call: TRBV7-2; j_call: TRBJ1-5; d_call: -; clone_size: few; cdr3_nt: TGTGCCAGCAGCTTAGAGCGGATGGGGCAGCCCCAGCATTTT; cdr3_aa: CASSLERMGQPQHF
v_call: TRBV9; j_call: TRBJ2-2; d_call: TRBD2; clone_size: many; cdr3_nt: TGTGCCAGCAGCGTAACAGCGGGGCACACCGGGGAGCTGTTTTTT; cdr3_aa: CASSVTAGHTGELFF
v_call: TRBV27; j_call: TRBJ2-2; d_call: TRBD1; clone_size: -; cdr3_nt: TGTGCCAGCAGTCTAGGACAGGGGGCGTCCGGGGAGCTGTTTTTT; cdr3_aa: CASSLGQGASGELFF
v_call: TRBV10-3; j_call: TRBJ1-5; d_call: -; clone_size: -; cdr3_nt: TGTGCCATCAGTGAGTCCACAAATCAGCCCCAGCATTTT; cdr3_aa: CAISESTNQPQHF
v_call: TRBV25-1; j_call: TRBJ1-5; d_call: TRBD1; clone_size: few; cdr3_nt: TGTGCCAGCAGTGTGGGACAGGGGCAGCCCCAGCATTTT; cdr3_aa: CASSVGQGQPQHF
v_call: TRBV25-1; j_call: TRBJ1-6; d_call: -; clone_size: -; cdr3_nt: TGTGCCAGCAGTGAAGTGAGGAATAATTCGCCCCTCCACTTT; cdr3_aa: CASSEVRNNSPLHF
v_call: TRBV27; j_call: TRBJ2-2; d_call: TRBD2; clone_size: few; cdr3_nt: TGTGCCAGCAGGCTTAGCGGGGGGAAGACCGGGGAGCTGTTTTTT; cdr3_aa: CASRLSGGKTGELFF
v_call: TRBV18; j_call: TRBJ2-7; d_call: TRBD1; clone_size: few; cdr3_nt: TGTGCCAGCTCACCAGGGACAGATGCCTACGAGCAGTACTTC; cdr3_aa: CASSPGTDAYEQYF
v_call: TRBV6-1; j_call: TRBJ2-1; d_call: TRBD2; clone_size: -; cdr3_nt: TGTGCCATCAGTGAACGGCGCCAAATAGCGGGGGGCAACAATGAGCAGTTCTTC; cdr3_aa: CAISERRQIAGGNNEQFF
v_call: TRBV29-1; j_call: TRBJ1-1; d_call: -; clone_size: -; cdr3_nt: TGCAGCGTTGATCAGGGACTCGGAGCTTTCTTT; cdr3_aa: CSVDQGLGAFF
v_call: TRBV19; j_call: TRBJ1-2; d_call: TRBD1; clone_size: -; cdr3_nt: TGTGCCAGTAGTCCTGGACAGGCGAGGGGCTACACCTTC; cdr3_aa: CASSPGQARGYTF
v_call: TRBV5-4; j_call: TRBJ1-4; d_call: -; clone_size: few; cdr3_nt: TGTGCCACGACCATTTCAGGGACAAATGAAAAACTGTTTTTT; cdr3_aa: CATTISGTNEKLFF
v_call: TRBV5-4; j_call: TRBJ2-3; d_call: TRBD1; clone_size: few; cdr3_nt: TGTGCCAGCAGCTCCCTGGACAGGGGTTTCGATACGCAGTATTTT; cdr3_aa: CASSSLDRGFDTQYF
v_call: TRBV7-7; j_call: TRBJ2-5; d_call: -; clone_size: few; cdr3_nt: TGTGCCAGCAGCTTAGGAGTCCAGCGCCAAGAGACCCAGTACTTC; cdr3_aa: CASSLGVQRQETQYF
v_call: TRBV5-6; j_call: TRBJ2-3; d_call: -; clone_size: -; cdr3_nt: TGTGCCAGCAGCCCCAGGGTCACAGATACGCAGTATTTT; cdr3_aa: CASSPRVTDTQYF
v_call: TRBV9; j_call: TRBJ2-7; d_call: TRBD2; clone_size: -; cdr3_nt: TGTGCCAGCAGCATCGGACTAGCGGGGGAGTACGAGCAGTACTTC; cdr3_aa: CASSIGLAGEYEQYF
v_call: TRBV18; j_call: TRBJ1-1; d_call: -; clone_size: -; cdr3_nt: TGTGCCAGCTCACCAGGGTCGCGGGGCGACACTGAAGCTTTCTTT; cdr3_aa: CASSPGSRGDTEAFF
v_call: TRBV7-9; j_call: TRBJ1-6; d_call: -; clone_size: -; cdr3_nt: TGTGCCAGCAGCAACCCGACCGGGACAACCTATAATTCACCCCTCCACTTT; cdr3_aa: CASSNPTGTTYNSPLHF
v_call: TRBV28; j_call: TRBJ2-1; d_call: -; clone_size: many; cdr3_nt: TGTGCCAGCAGTCTGTTGAGCAATGAGCAGTTCTTC; cdr3_aa: CASSLLSNEQFF
v_call: TRBV10-2; j_call: TRBJ2-3; d_call: TRBD2; clone_size: few; cdr3_nt: TGCGCCAGCAGGTCCCTGACTAGCGGGGAATATACGCAGTATTTT; cdr3_aa: CASRSLTSGEYTQYF
v_call: TRBV18; j_call: TRBJ2-4; d_call: TRBD1; clone_size: many; cdr3_nt: TGTGCCAGCTCACCGCCCGGTCAGGGGGCGAGAAACATTCAGTACTTC; cdr3_aa: CASSPPGQGARNIQYF
v_call: TRBV7-2; j_call: TRBJ1-2; d_call: TRBD1; clone_size: -; cdr3_nt: TGTGCCAGCAGCGCATGGGACAGACTCCTATCCGGCTACACCTTC; cdr3_aa: CASSAWDRLLSGYTF
v_call: TRBV4-3; j_call: TRBJ1-4; d_call: TRBD1; clone_size: few; cdr3_nt: TGCGCCAGCAGCCAGGGACAGGGTAACGAAAAACTGTTTTTT; cdr3_aa: CASSQGQGNEKLFF